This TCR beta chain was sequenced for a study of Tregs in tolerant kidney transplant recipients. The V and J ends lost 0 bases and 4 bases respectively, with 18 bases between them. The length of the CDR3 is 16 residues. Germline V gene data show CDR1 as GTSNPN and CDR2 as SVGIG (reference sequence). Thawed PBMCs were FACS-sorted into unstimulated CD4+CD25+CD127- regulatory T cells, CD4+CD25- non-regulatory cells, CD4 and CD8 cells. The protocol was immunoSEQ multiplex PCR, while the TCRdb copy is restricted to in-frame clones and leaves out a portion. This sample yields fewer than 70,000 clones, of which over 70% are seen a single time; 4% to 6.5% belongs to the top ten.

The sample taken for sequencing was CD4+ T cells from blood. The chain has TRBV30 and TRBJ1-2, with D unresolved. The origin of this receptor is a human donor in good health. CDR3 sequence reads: CAWSVPLIGQLYGYTF. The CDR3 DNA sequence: TGTGCCTGGAGTGTACCCCTAATAGGTCAGCTCTATGGCTACACCTTC.